The present entry profiles one T cell receptor (beta chain) with its context. The record originates from a study of PD-L1 blockade in urothelial cancer. Across the study: Samples of blood were analyzed 3 weeks (second dose) and 6 weeks after treatment start.

Germline V CDR1 and CDR2: GTSNPN, SVGIG (reference sequence). This CDR3 is 14 amino acids long. J was trimmed by 1 base and V by 0 bases; bases with no gene match: 2. This sample's time point: pretreatment peripheral blood. The protocol was immunoSEQ multiplex PCR, while the TCRdb copy is restricted to in-frame clones and leaves out a portion. The data hold more than 85,000 clones, with about nine tenths observed a single time. The receptor was derived from a man in his 60s with urothelial cancer. The material sequenced was PBMCs, taken around atezolizumab (anti-PD-L1) treatment. The V and J genes are TRBV30 and TRBJ1-1; 7 bases map to TRBD1. This CDR3 is CAWSVGGSNTEAFF. The DNA of the CDR3 is TGTGCCTGGAGTGTAGGGGGCTCGAACACTGAAGCTTTCTTT.